This T cell receptor (beta chain) is from a study of T cell changes during pregnancy in multiple sclerosis. Method: immunoSEQ multiplex PCR; TCRdb's copy keeps in-frame clones and lacks some. The repertoire consists of about 73,000 clones, with around 92% occurring once and the leading ten covering 2.8%. Per germline, CDR1 LGHNA and CDR2 YSLEER. The CDR3 is made up of 16 amino acids. V lost 5 bases, J lost 4 bases, and 13 bases stayed unmatched. This receptor was taken from a female donor in good health, enrolled as a control in a pregnancy study. The sequencing here drew on peripheral blood, taken in the third trimester of pregnancy. J is TRBJ2-7 and V is TRBV4-3; 8 bases match TRBD1. CDR3 loop: CASSYSMDRERYEQYF. The CDR3 nucleotides read TGCGCCAGCAGCTACAGTATGGACAGGGAACGTTACGAGCAGTACTTC.